Reported below is one TCR beta chain. Antigen specificity is unknown. V was clipped by 4 bases and J by 2 bases, with 14 bases between them. This CDR3 is 16 amino acids long. CDR1 and CDR2 from the germline V gene are KGHDR and SFDVKD. This sample is part of a study of CD8+CD57+ T cells in acquired aplastic anemia. Study-level background: DNA recovered from sorted CD4+ and CD8+ cells had a mean of approximately 3 ug.

TCR beta VDJ and CDR3 profiles were obtained from a genomic DNA template. TCRdb called the reads again in MiXCR, with one record for every CDR3 protein. The sample comprises 100,000 to 150,000 distinct CDR3 sequences, over 30% of which are singletons, and over 2% rests with the top ten. Study-wide points: With respect to CD8+ Simpson's diversity, patients and controls did not differ significantly.

Patients selected for sequencing had displayed CD8+CD57+ cell expansion by flow cytometry. Severe acquired aplastic anemia was present in every patient. By the time of blood sampling, patients had still received no therapy. The chain recombines TRBV24-1 with TRBJ1-5; a possible D gene is TRBD1 (5 bases). This receptor was obtained from a human donor with aplastic anemia. Sequenced material: sorted CD4+, CD8+, or CD8+CD57+ T cells (not recorded which) from PBMCs. The CDR3 protein is CATSETAGMGNQPQHF. Written as DNA, the CDR3 is TGTGCCACCAGTGAGACAGCCGGGATGGGCAATCAGCCCCAGCATTTT.